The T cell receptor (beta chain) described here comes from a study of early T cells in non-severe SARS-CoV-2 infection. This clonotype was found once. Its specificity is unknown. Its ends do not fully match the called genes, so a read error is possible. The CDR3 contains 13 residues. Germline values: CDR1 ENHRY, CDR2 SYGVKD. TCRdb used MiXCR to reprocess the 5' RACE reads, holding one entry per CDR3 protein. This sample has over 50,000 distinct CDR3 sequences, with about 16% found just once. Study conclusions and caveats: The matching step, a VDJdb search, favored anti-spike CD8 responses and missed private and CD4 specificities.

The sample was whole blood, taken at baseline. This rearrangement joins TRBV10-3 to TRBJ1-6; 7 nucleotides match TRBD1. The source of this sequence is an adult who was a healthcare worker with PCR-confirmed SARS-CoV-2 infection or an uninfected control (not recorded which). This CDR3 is CAIRDREDSPFHF. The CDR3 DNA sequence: TGTGCCATCAGAGACAGGGAAGATTCACCCTTCCACTTT.